Listed below are T cell receptor beta chains from one sample, sequenced in a study of control samples from healthy donors and cancer patients. Using immunoSEQ multiplex PCR, the repertoire was profiled, and TCRdb retains in-frame clones only, with some absent. The sample lists roughly 370,000 clones, over 75% occurring once. Sequencing was carried out using PBMCs. These receptors came from a man aged 40-50 years with head and neck cancer. Each CDR3 is given without its conserved first and last residue. Clone size is given for some rows only: seen once, a few or many times, or a class if the clone is expanded.

TRBV7-9	TRBJ1-4	NA	15	ASSLARGILKAEKLF
TRBV5-4	TRBJ1-2	once	12	ASSMDSYNYGYT
TRBV28	TRBJ2-5	NA	12	ASSLDRVRETQY
TRBV7-9	TRBJ2-3	NA	11	ASSLGGLAAVY
TRBV7-6	TRBJ1-3	NA	14	ASSLGGSDTGNTIY
TRBV25-1	TRBJ2-7	NA	12	ASSEGTYSYEQY
TRBV5-6	TRBJ1-1	NA	12	ASNAGGAVAEAF
TRBV9	TRBJ2-3	once	11	ASSVAGTDTQY
TRBV19	TRBJ1-5	NA	13	ASRYGTVSNQPQH
TRBV28	TRBJ1-6	NA	12	ASSSEPYNSPLH
TRBV10-3	TRBJ1-6	NA	14	AISEKQGVGQSPLH
TRBV30	TRBJ1-3	NA	10	AWSSGGDTIY
TRBV12-5	TRBJ2-1	NA	15	ASGWELAGYSYNEQF
TRBV6-5	TRBJ1-2	NA	11	ASPRDSFYGYT
TRBV27	TRBJ1-6	few	13	ASSLGQINNSPLH
TRBV29-1	TRBJ2-2	NA	11	SETDRATGELF
TRBV27	TRBJ2-1	NA	14	ASRPTSPSSYNEQF
TRBV6-2/TRBV6-3	TRBJ2-3	NA	13	ASSYGTGSTDTQY
TRBV25-1	TRBJ1-1	few	11	ASRAEGDTEAF
TRBV24-1	TRBJ2-1	NA	14	ATSDPRTQNNNEQF
TRBV3-1/TRBV3-2	TRBJ1-6	NA	13	ASSRLDLNNSPLH
TRBV5-1	TRBJ1-1	NA	11	ASSPTGDTEAF
TRBV10-1	TRBJ1-1	NA	12	ASSGGRGGTEAF
TRBV7-8	TRBJ2-7	NA	15	ASSLKRGLAGPYEQY
TRBV11-3	TRBJ2-1	NA	14	ASSRTGLAEYNEQF
TRBV6-5	TRBJ1-1	once	12	ASSPNRGGTEAF
TRBV10-3	TRBJ1-1	NA	13	AISATTGGGTEAF
TRBV5-5	TRBJ2-7	NA	14	ASSFSAGQGTSEQY
TRBV5-5	TRBJ2-7	NA	13	ASSLEDRGLYEQY
TRBV9	TRBJ2-1	NA	20	ASSNPKSGTGGFMGSYNEQF
TRBV30	TRBJ2-3	NA	11	AWSTGVTDTQY
TRBV18	TRBJ2-5	NA	14	ASSSGTGGAGETQY
TRBV11-1	TRBJ2-2	NA	13	ASRTDGGAAGELF
TRBV2	TRBJ1-2	NA	10	ASSSSGGGYT
TRBV3-1/TRBV3-2	TRBJ1-6	NA	13	ASSAPGTVGSPLH
TRBV2	TRBJ2-5	NA	11	ASRSQGGETQY
TRBV19	TRBJ2-3	NA	9	ASQNTDTQY
TRBV18	TRBJ1-1	NA	11	ASSPGTRAEAF
TRBV5-1	TRBJ2-6	NA	13	ASSLGSSGANVLT
TRBV28	TRBJ2-5	NA	12	ASCPPGQGETQY
TRBV9	TRBJ2-5	NA	13	ASSKPQFGEETQY
TRBV3-1/TRBV3-2	TRBJ1-3	NA	15	ASSQGIKGASGNTIY
TRBV10-3	TRBJ1-3	NA	14	AIKQSEGYSGNTIY
TRBV4-1	TRBJ1-1	once	12	ASSRQGAVAEAF
TRBV5-1	TRBJ1-2	few	14	ASSPGQGAPNYGYT
TRBV6-5	TRBJ2-7	NA	11	ASSSPGSYEQY
TRBV5-4	TRBJ2-7	NA	9	ASRRGSEQY
TRBV30	TRBJ1-1	NA	12	AWSVQVGNTEAF
TRBV7-2	TRBJ2-7	NA	12	ASSFNQGLNEQY
TRBV2	TRBJ1-1	NA	13	ASRAPRVGRTEAF
TRBV2	TRBJ2-7	NA	14	ASRAGTGVGTYEQY
TRBV5-5	TRBJ2-2	NA	14	ASSSWTGTNTGELF
TRBV7-9	TRBJ2-3	NA	13	ASSSTLAETDTQY
TRBV5-4	TRBJ2-2	NA	13	ASSLGQTNTGELF
TRBV4-1	TRBJ1-2	NA	11	ASSHQGEDGYT
TRBV27	TRBJ2-2	NA	15	ASRFGSAGSNTGELF
TRBV7-9	TRBJ1-1	NA	11	ASRQGDFTEAF
TRBV3-1/TRBV3-2	TRBJ1-3	NA	11	ASSQVSGNTIY
TRBV11-3	TRBJ2-5	NA	12	ASSLDGAEETQY
TRBV28	TRBJ2-7	NA	15	ASSLWRLAGGPGEQY